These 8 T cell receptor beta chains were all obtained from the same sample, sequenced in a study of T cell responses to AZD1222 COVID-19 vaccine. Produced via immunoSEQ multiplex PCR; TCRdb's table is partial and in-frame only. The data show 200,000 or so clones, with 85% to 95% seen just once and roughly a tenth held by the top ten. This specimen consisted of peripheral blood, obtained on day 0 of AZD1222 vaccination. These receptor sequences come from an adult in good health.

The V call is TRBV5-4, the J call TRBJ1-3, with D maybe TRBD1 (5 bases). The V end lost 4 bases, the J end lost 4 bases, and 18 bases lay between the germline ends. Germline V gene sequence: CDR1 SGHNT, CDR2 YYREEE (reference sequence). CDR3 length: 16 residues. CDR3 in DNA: TGTGCCAGCAGCGGGGGAGAGGGCCCTTCGGGAAACACCATATATTTT. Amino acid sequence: CASSGGEGPSGNTIYF.

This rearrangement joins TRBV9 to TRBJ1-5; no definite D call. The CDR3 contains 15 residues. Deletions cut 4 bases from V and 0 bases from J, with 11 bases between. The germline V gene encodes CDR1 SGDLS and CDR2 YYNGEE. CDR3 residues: CASSPEADSNQPQHF. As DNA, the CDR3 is TGTGCCAGCAGCCCTGAAGCAGATAGCAATCAGCCCCAGCATTTT.

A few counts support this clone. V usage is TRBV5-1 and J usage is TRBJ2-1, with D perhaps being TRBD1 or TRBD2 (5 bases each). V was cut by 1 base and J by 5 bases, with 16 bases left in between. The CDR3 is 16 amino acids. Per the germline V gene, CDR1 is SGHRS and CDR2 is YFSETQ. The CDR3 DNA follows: TGCGCCAGCAGCTTGACGGGGACCAAACCTGACAATGAGCAGTTCTTC. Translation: CASSLTGTKPDNEQFF.

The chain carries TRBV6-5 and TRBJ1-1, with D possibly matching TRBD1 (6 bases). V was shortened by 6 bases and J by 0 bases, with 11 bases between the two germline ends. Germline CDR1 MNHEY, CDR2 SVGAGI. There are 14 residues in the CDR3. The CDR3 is CASSKGHLNTEAFF. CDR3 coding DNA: TGTGCCAGCAGCAAGGGACACCTGAACACTGAAGCTTTCTTT.

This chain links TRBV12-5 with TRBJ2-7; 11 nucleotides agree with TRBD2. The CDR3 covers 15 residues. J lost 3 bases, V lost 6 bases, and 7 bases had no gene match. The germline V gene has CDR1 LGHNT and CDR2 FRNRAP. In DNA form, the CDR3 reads TGTGCTAGTGGCTATGGGACTAGCGGATTCTACGAGCAGTACTTC. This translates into CASGYGTSGFYEQYF.

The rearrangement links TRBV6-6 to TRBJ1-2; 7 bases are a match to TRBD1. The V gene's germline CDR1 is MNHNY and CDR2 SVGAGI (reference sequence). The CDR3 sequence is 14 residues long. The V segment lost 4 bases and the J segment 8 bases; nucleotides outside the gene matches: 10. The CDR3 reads CASSLGQVARGYTF. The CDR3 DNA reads TGTGCCAGCAGTTTAGGACAGGTCGCCCGGGGCTACACCTTC.

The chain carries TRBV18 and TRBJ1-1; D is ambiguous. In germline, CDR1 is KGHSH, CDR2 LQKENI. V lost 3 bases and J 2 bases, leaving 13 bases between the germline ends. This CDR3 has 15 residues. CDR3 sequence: CASSPPTTRNTEAFF. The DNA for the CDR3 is TGTGCCAGCTCACCCCCGACGACGAGAAACACTGAAGCTTTCTTT. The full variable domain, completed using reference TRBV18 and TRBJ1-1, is NAGVMQNPRHLVRRRGQEARLRCSPMKGHSHVYWYRQLPEEGLKFMVYLQKENIIDESGMPKERFSAEFPKEGPSILRIQQVVRGDSAAYFCASSPPTTRNTEAFFGQGTRLTVV.

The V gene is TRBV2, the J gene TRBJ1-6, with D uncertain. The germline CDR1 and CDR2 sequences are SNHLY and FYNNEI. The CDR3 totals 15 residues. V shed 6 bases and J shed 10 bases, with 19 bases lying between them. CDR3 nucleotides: TGTGCCAGCAGACCCGCCGGGCCCATGGGGTCACCCCTCCACTTT. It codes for CASRPAGPMGSPLHF.